This TCR beta chain was identified in a study of CD8 T cells in Susac syndrome. Germline values: CDR1 MDHEN, CDR2 SYDVKM. The V gene end was trimmed by 3 bases and the J gene end by 0 bases; junction bases not matched to a gene: 7. The CDR3 totals 16 residues. Sequencing targeted TCR beta in blood CD8+ and CD4+ T cells. Isolation of CD8+ and CD4+ T cells was performed negatively, whereas enrichment of TEMRA cells was done by FACS. RNA, at about 0.45 to 1 ug, was reverse transcribed with random hexamers. TCRdb re-analysed the immunoSEQ multiplex PCR reads in MiXCR, keeping a single row per CDR3 protein. The sample shows around 170,000 distinct CDR3 sequences, roughly nine tenths of them seen only once.

This sequence originates from a human donor in good health. The material sequenced was CD4+ T cells from PBMCs. The V call is TRBV28, the J call TRBJ2-7; 8 bases are a match to TRBD2. The CDR3 sequence is CASSFALAGLSYEQYF. For the CDR3, the DNA is TGTGCCAGCAGTTTTGCCCTAGCGGGTCTCTCCTACGAGCAGTACTTC.